This record concerns one TCR beta chain sequence. This sample was included in a study of blood T cell repertoires in COVID-19. During the 2 weeks before they entered the study, exposed participants had met someone with a PCR-confirmed or clinician-diagnosed COVID-19 case. Data came from immunoSEQ multiplex PCR; TCRdb stores just in-frame clones and leaves some out. Of some 300,000 clones listed, roughly 89% are singletons. Trimming cost V 1 base and J 6 bases; bases outside gene matches: 6. This CDR3 is 15 amino acids long. The V gene's germline CDR1 is MNHNS and CDR2 SASEGT. The chain has TRBV6-1 and TRBJ2-7; 10 bases map to TRBD1. The sequenced sample was PBMCs or T cells enriched from blood (not recorded which). The receptor's source is a woman aged 45-65 years who had been exposed to COVID-19. The CDR3 region has the DNA TGTGCCAGCAGTGAAGATTTGGGGACAGGGGCCGAGCAGTACTTC. Amino acids: CASSEDLGTGAEQYF.